The clone carrying this T cell receptor beta chain showed up just a few times. These data are taken from a study of control samples from healthy donors and cancer patients. Sequencing was performed with immunoSEQ multiplex PCR; in TCRdb, only in-frame clones are kept and a portion is missing. The data show more than 80,000 clones, 80% to 95% seen once. V lost 5 bases, J lost 4 bases, and 11 bases lay in between. The CDR3 has 13 amino acids. Germline V gene lookup returns CDR1 LNHDA and CDR2 SQIVND (reference sequence). Sequencing was performed on blood. This clonotype originated in a man between 18 and 29 years old in good health. The J gene is TRBJ1-1, the V gene TRBV19; D is possibly TRBD1 (6 bases). The CDR3 bases are TGTGCCAGTAGTGAAACAGGGCTCACTGAAGCTTTCTTT. Encoded protein: CASSETGLTEAFF.